Sequencing of this TCR beta chain was carried out in a study of T cell responses to AZD1222 COVID-19 vaccine. The CDR3 length is 15 residues. With 6 bases removed from V and 7 bases from J, the gap between germline ends came to 19 bases. Germline V gives CDR1 MNHEY, CDR2 SVGAGI. Profiling relied on immunoSEQ multiplex PCR, and the TCRdb table lists in-frame clones only, not all of them. The sample consists of approximately 110,000 clones, around 87% of them appearing once. The chain uses TRBV6-5 and TRBJ1-3, with D perhaps TRBD1 (6 bases). Material: peripheral blood, obtained on day 0 of AZD1222 vaccination. This clonotype was obtained from an adult in good health. The CDR3 DNA follows: TGTGCCAGCAGCCTTACCGTCGGACAGACCAACACCATATATTTT. The encoded protein is CASSLTVGQTNTIYF.